Listed here are 5 T cell receptor beta chains from one sample, sequenced in a study of cytomegalovirus exposure and HLA in healthy donors. The PCR ran on 60 Vbeta and 13 Jbeta primers. Profiled with immunoSEQ multiplex PCR; TCRdb holds only in-frame clones, not every one. The sample includes about 110,000 clones, 76% of them seen just once. The source material was PBMCs. Receptors originate from a man in his late teens or twenties in good health and CMV-seronegative.

The chain links TRBV6-5 to TRBJ2-1, with D uncertain. Trimming pared 6 bases from V and 2 bases from J, leaving 5 bases between. This CDR3 region has 12 residues. Germline V gene data show CDR1 as MNHEY and CDR2 as SVGAGI. The CDR3 nucleotides are TGTGCCAGCAGCCAGACCTACAATGAGCAGTTCTTC. It is translated as CASSQTYNEQFF.

This clone was found a few times. V usage is TRBV6-6 and J usage is TRBJ2-4; 7 bases fit TRBD2. Germline values: CDR1 MNHNY, CDR2 SVGAGI (reference sequence). The CDR3 extends over 15 amino acids. V gave up 2 bases and J gave up 2 bases; unmatched junction bases: 3. The CDR3 bases are TGTGCCAGCAGTTACGGGGGGGGAACCAAAAACATTCAGTACTTC. Its translation is CASSYGGGTKNIQYF.

The V call is TRBV10-3, the J call TRBJ2-7, with 11 bases identical to TRBD2. J lost 2 bases, V lost 10 bases, and 16 bases had no gene match. This CDR3 comprises 17 residues. Looked up from germline, CDR1 is ENHRY and CDR2 is SYGVKD. CDR3 sequence reads: CATAISGLAASTYEQYF. CDR3 DNA sequence: TGTGCCACCGCCATCTCGGGACTAGCGGCGTCCACCTACGAGCAGTACTTC.

V usage is TRBV5-6 and J usage is TRBJ1-1; D ambiguous. This CDR3 is built from 16 residues. Germline V gene sequence: CDR1 SGHDT, CDR2 YYEEEE. The ends were cut back, 4 bases at V and 1 base at J, with 17 bases in the middle. CDR3 sequence (DNA): TGTGCCAGCAGCCCCACGCGGTGGTCATCGAACACTGAAGCTTTCTTT. Translating gives CASSPTRWSSNTEAFF.

The chain carries TRBV4-3 and TRBJ2-3; 8 nucleotides match TRBD1. Germline V gene sequence: CDR1 LGHNA, CDR2 YSLEER. V gave up 0 bases and J gave up 6 bases; unmatched junction bases: 11. This CDR3 spans 17 amino acids. CDR3 coding DNA: TGCGCCAGCAGCCAAGAACCCCCCCCAGGGGGCTTTGATACGCAGTATTTT. Amino acids: CASSQEPPPGGFDTQYF.